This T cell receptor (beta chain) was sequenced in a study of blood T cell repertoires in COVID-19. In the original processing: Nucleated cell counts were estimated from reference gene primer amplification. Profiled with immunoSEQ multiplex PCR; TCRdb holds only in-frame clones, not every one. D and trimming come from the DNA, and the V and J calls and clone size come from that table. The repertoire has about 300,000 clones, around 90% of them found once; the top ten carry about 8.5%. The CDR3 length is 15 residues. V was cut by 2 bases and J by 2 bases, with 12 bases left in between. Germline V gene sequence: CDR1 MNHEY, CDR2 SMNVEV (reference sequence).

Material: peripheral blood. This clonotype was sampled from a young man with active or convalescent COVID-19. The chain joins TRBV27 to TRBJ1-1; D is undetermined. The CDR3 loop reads CASSLRGFGNTEAFF. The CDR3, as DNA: TGTGCCAGCAGTTTAAGAGGTTTTGGAAACACTGAAGCTTTCTTT.